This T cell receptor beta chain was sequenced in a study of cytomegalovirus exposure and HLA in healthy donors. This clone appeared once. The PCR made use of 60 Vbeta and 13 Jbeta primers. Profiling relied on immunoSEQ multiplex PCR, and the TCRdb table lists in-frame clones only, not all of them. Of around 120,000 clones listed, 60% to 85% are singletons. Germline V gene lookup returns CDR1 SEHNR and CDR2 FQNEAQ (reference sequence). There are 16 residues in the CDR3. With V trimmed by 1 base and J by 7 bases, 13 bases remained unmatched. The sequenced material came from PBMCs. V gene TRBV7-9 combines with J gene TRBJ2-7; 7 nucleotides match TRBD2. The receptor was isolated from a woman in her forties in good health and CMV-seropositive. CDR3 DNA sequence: TGTGCCAGCAGCTTAGACCCGGGACTACCCCCTTCGGAGCAGTACTTC. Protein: CASSLDPGLPPSEQYF.